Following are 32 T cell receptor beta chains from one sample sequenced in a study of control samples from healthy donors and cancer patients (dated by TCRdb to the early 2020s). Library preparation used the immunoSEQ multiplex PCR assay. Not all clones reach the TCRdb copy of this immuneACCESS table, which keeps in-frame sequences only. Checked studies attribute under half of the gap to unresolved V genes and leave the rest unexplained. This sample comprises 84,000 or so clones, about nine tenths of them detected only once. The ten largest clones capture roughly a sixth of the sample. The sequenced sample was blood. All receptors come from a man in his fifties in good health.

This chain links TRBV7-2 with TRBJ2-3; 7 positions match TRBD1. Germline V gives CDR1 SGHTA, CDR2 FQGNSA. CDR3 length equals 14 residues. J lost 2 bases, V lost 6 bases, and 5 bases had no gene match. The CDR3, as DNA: TGTGCCAGCAGATTGGGACAGATCACAGATACGCAGTATTTT. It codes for CASRLGQITDTQYF.

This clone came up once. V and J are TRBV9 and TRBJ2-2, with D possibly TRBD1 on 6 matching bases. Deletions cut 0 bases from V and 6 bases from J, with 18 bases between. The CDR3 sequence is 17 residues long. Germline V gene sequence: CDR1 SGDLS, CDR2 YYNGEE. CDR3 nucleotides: TGTGCCAGCAGCGTAGTACCTAACAACAGGGATCCCGGGGAGCTGTTTTTT. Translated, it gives CASSVVPNNRDPGELFF. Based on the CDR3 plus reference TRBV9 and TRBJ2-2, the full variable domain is DSGVTQTPKHLITATGQRVTLRCSPRSGDLSVYWYQQSLDQGLQFLIQYYNGEERAKGNILERFSAQQFPDLHSELNLSSLELGDSALYFCASSVVPNNRDPGELFFGEGSRLTVL.

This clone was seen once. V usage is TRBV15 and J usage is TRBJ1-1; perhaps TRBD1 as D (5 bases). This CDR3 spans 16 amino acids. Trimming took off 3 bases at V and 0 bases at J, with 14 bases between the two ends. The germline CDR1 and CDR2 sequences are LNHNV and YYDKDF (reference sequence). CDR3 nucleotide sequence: TGTGCCACCAGCAGGACAAAAGGGACCTTGAACACTGAAGCTTTCTTT. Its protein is CATSRTKGTLNTEAFF. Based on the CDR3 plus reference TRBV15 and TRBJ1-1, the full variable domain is DAMVIQNPRYQVTQFGKPVTLSCSQTLNHNVMYWYQQKSSQAPKLLFHYYDKDFNNEADTPDNFQSRRPNTSFCFLDIRSPGLGDTAMYLCATSRTKGTLNTEAFFGQGTRLTVV.

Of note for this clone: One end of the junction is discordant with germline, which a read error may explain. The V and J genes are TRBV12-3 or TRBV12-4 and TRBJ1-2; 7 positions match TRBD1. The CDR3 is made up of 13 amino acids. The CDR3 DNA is TGTGCCGGCAGTCTACAGGGGAAGAATGGCTACACCTTC. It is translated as CAGSLQGKNGYTF.

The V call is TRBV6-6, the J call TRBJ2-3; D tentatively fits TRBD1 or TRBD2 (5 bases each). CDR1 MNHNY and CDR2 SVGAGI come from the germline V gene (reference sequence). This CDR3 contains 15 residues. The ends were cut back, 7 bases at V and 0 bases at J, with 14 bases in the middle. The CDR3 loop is CASTRGGSSTDTQYF. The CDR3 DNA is TGTGCCAGCACCCGGGGCGGTTCTAGCACAGATACGCAGTATTTT.

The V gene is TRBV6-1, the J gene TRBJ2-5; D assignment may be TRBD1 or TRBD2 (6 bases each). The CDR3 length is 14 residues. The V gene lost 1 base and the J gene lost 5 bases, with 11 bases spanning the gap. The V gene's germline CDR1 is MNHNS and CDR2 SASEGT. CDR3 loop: CASSEGGAVETQYF. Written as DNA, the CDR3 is TGTGCCAGCAGTGAAGGGGGGGCCGTGGAGACCCAGTACTTC.

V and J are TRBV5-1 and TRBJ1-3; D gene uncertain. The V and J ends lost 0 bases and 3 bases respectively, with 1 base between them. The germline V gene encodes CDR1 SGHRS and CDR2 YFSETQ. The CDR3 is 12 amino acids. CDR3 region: CASSLDGNTIYF. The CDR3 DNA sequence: TGCGCCAGCAGCTTGGATGGAAACACCATATATTTT.

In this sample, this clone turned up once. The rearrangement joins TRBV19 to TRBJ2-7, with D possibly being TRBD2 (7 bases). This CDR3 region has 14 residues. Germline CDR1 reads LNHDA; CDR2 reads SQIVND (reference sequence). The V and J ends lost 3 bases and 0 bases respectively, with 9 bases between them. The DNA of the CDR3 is TGTGCCAGTAGTATGAGGGGGGGCTCCTACGAGCAGTACTTC. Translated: CASSMRGGSYEQYF. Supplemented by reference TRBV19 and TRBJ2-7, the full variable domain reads DGGITQSPKYLFRKEGQNVTLSCEQNLNHDAMYWYRQDPGQGLRLIYYSQIVNDFQKGDIAEGYSVSREKKESFPLTVTSAQKNPTAFYLCASSMRGGSYEQYFGPGTRLTVT.

CDR3 residues: CASSQIPAGVQPQETQYF. DNA for the CDR3: TGTGCCAGCAGCCAGATCCCAGCGGGGGTTCAACCCCAAGAGACCCAGTACTTC. This sequence joins TRBV14 and TRBJ2-5, with TRBD2 identical over 8 bases. Germline-derived CDR1 and CDR2 are SGHDN and FVKESK. Losses at the gene ends were 3 bases for V and 1 base for J; bases not matched to a gene: 13. The CDR3 totals 18 residues.

The chain's CDR3 is CATSDPKGTGVGGYTF. The CDR3 coding sequence is TGTGCCACCAGTGACCCTAAAGGGACAGGGGTAGGGGGCTACACCTTC. The chain couples TRBV24-1 to TRBJ1-2, with 10 bases lining up with TRBD1. This CDR3 comprises 16 residues. The germline CDR1 and CDR2 sequences are KGHDR and SFDVKD. Unmatched junction bases numbered 12, after V lost 4 bases and J lost 8 bases.

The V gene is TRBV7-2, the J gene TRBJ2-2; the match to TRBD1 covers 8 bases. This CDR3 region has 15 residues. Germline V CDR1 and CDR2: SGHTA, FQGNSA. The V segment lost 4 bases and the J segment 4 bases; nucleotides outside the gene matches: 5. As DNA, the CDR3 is TGTGCCAGCAGCTCCCTCGGACAGGGCACCGGGGAGCTGTTTTTT. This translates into CASSSLGQGTGELFF.

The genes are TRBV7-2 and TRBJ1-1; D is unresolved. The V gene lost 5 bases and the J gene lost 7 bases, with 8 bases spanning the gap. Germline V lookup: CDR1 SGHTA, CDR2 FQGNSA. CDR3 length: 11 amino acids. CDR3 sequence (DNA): TGTGCCAGCAGCGTACAGCGTGAAGCTTTCTTT. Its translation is CASSVQREAFF.

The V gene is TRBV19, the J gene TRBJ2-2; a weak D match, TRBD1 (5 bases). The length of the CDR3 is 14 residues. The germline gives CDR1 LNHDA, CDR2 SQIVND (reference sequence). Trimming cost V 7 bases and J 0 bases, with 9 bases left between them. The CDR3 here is CASKLDTNTGELFF. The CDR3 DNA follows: TGTGCCAGTAAATTGGACACGAACACCGGGGAGCTGTTTTTT. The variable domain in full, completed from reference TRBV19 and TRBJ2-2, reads DGGITQSPKYLFRKEGQNVTLSCEQNLNHDAMYWYRQDPGQGLRLIYYSQIVNDFQKGDIAEGYSVSREKKESFPLTVTSAQKNPTAFYLCASKLDTNTGELFFGEGSRLTVL.

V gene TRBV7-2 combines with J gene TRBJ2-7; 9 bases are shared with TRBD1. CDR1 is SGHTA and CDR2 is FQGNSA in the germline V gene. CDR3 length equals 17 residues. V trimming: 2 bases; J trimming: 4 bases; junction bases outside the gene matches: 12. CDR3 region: CASSLSNMGTGRYEQYF. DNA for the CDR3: TGTGCCAGCAGCTTAAGTAATATGGGGACAGGGCGTTACGAGCAGTACTTC.

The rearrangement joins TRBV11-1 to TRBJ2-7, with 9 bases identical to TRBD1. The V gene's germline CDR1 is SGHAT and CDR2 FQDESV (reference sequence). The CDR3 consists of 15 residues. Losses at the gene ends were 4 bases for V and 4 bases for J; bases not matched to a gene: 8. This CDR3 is CASSSQGQGAYEQYF. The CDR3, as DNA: TGTGCCAGCAGCTCCCAGGGACAGGGTGCGTACGAGCAGTACTTC.

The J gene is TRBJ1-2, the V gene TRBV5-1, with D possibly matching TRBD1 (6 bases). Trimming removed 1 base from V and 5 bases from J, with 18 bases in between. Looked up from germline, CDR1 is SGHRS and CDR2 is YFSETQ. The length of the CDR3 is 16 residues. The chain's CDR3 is CASSLTGSGAMYGYTF. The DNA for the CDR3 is TGCGCCAGCAGCTTGACCGGATCGGGGGCGATGTATGGCTACACCTTC.

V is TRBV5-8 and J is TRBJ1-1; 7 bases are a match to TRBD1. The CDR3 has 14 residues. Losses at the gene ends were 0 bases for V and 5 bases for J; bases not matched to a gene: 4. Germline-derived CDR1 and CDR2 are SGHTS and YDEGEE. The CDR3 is CASSLDRGGTEAFF. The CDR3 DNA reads TGTGCCAGCAGCTTGGACAGGGGAGGAACTGAAGCTTTCTTT.

CDR3 sequence: CASSTSGVAYEQYF. The CDR3 nucleotides read TGTGCCAGTTCTACTAGCGGGGTCGCCTACGAGCAGTACTTC. This rearrangement joins TRBV19 to TRBJ2-7; 10 nucleotides align to TRBD2. Trimming cost V 8 bases and J 2 bases; bases outside gene matches: 6. Germline loops: CDR1 LNHDA, CDR2 SQIVND (reference sequence). CDR3 length: 14 amino acids.

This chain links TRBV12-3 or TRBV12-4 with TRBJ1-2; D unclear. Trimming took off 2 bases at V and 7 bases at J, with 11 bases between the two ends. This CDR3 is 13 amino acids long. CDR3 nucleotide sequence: TGTGCCAGCAGTTTACTGGGTAACGGTGGCTACACCTTC. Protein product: CASSLLGNGGYTF.

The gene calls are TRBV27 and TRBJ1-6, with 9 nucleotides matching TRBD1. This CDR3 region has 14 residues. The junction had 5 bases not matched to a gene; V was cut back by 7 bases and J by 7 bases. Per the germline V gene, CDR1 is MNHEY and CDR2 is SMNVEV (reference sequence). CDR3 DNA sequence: TGTGCCAGCAAAACAGGGGGCGAGAATTCACCCCTCCACTTT. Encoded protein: CASKTGGENSPLHF.

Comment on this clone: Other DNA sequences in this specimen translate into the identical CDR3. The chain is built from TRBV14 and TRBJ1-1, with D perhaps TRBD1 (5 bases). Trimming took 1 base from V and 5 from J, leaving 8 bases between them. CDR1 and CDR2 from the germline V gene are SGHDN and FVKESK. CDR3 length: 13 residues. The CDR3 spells CASSQGQGTEAFF. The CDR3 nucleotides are TGTGCCAGCAGCCAAGGCCAGGGAACTGAAGCTTTCTTT.

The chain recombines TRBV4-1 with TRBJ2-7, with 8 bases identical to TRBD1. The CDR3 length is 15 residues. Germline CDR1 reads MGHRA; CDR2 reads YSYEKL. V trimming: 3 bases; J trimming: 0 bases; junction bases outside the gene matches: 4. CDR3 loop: CASSHRGQGSYEQYF. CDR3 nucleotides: TGCGCCAGCAGCCACCGCGGACAGGGCTCCTACGAGCAGTACTTC.

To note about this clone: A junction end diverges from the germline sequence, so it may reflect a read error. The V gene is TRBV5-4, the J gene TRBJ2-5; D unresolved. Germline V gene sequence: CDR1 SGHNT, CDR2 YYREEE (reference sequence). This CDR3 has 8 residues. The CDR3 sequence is CASSWRHF. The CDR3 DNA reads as TGTGCCAGCAGCTGGAGACACTTC.

The DNA for the CDR3 is TGTGCCAGCAGTTTAGGGACAGGGATTGCGAACACCGGGGAGCTGTTTTTT. This encodes CASSLGTGIANTGELFF. The V and J genes are TRBV28 and TRBJ2-2, with 9 bases matching TRBD1. Per the germline V gene, CDR1 is MDHEN and CDR2 is SYDVKM. The CDR3 has 17 amino acids. V lost 2 bases and J lost 0; bases outside the gene matches: 4.

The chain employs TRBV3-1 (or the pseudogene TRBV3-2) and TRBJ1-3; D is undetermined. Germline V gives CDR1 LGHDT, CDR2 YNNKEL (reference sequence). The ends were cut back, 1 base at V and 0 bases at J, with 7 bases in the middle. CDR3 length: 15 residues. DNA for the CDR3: TGTGCCAGCAGCCAAGGGTGGCTCTCTGGAAACACCATATATTTT. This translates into CASSQGWLSGNTIYF.

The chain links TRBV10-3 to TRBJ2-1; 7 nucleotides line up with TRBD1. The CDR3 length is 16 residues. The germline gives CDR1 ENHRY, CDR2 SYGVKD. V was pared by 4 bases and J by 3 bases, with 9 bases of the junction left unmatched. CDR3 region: CAISAGQPTLYNEQFF. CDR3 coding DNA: TGTGCCATCAGTGCGGGACAGCCCACCCTCTACAATGAGCAGTTCTTC.

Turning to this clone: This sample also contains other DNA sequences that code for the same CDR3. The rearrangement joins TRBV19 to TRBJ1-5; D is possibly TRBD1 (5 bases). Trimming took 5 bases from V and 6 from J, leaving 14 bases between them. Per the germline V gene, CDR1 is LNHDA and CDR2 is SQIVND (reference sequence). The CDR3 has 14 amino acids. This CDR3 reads CASSLQGIGQPQHF. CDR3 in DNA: TGTGCCAGTAGTCTTCAGGGTATAGGTCAGCCCCAGCATTTT.

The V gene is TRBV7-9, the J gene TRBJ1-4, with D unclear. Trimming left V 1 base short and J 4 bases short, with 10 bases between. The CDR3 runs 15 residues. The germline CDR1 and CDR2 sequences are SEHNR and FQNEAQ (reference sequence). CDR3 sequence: CASSLVSGHNEKLFF. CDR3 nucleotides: TGTGCCAGCAGCTTAGTATCTGGGCATAATGAAAAACTGTTTTTT. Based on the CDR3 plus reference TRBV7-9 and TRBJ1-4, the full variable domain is DTGVSQNPRHKITKRGQNVTFRCDPISEHNRLYWYRQTLGQGPEFLTYFQNEAQLEKSRLLSDRFSAERPKGSFSTLEIQRTEQGDSAMYLCASSLVSGHNEKLFFGSGTQLSVL.

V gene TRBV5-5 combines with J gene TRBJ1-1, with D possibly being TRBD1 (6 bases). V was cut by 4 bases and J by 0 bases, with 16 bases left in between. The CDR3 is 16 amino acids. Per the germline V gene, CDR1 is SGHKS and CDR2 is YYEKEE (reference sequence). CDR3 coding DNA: TGTGCCAGCAGCCTCCGGGACACCTCACTGAACACTGAAGCTTTCTTT. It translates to CASSLRDTSLNTEAFF.

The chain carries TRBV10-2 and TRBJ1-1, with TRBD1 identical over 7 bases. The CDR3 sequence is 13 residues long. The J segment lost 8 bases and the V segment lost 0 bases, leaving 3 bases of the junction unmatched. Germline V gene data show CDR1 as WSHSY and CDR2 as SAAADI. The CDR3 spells CASSESKDREAFF. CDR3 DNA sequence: TGCGCCAGCAGTGAGTCGAAGGACAGGGAAGCTTTCTTT.

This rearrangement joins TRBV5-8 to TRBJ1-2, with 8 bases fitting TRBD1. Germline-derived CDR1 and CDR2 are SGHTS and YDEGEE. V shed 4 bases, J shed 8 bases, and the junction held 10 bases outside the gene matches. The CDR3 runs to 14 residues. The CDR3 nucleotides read TGTGCCAGCAGCATAGGACAGGGAACGGAAGGCTACACCTTC. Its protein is CASSIGQGTEGYTF.

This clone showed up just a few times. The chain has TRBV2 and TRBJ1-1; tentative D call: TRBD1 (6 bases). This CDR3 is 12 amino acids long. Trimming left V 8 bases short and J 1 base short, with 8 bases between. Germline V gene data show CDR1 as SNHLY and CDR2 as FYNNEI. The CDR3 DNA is TGTGCCAGCCTCAGGGGGAACACTGAAGCTTTCTTT. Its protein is CASLRGNTEAFF.